This is a list of T cell receptor beta chains from one sample in a study of Ad26.COV2.S vaccination and SARS-CoV-2 variants. Profiling relied on immunoSEQ multiplex PCR, and the TCRdb table lists in-frame clones only, not all of them. The sample consists of about 350,000 clones, approximately 90% of them appearing once. The sample was peripheral blood, taken in a trial of Ad26.COV2.S vaccine versus placebo. Receptors were obtained from a person aged 18-65 years who received the Ad26.COV2.S COVID-19 vaccine or a placebo. Both conserved end residues are part of each CDR3. D genes are given only for firm matches. Clone size appears in some rows only: once, few, many, or a class for an expanded clone.

j_call d_call clone_size v_call cdr3_nt cdr3_aa
TRBJ1-2 NA once TRBV27 TGTGCCAGCCGACTTTTTGGCGCGAAAGGGGGCTATGGCTACACCTTC CASRLFGAKGGYGYTF
TRBJ2-3 TRBD2 NA TRBV7-8 TGTGCCAGCAGCTCTAGAGGGTCTAGCGGGTTTAGCACAGATACGCAGTATTTT CASSSRGSSGFSTDTQYF
TRBJ2-6 NA once TRBV19 TGTGCCAGTAGTAACAGGTTTTCTGGGGCCAACGTCCTGACTTTC CASSNRFSGANVLTF
TRBJ2-2 NA once TRBV28 TGTGCCAGCAGCGGTGATAACACCGGGGAGCTGTTTTTT CASSGDNTGELFF
TRBJ2-1 TRBD2 NA TRBV4-3 TGCGCCAGCAGCCGTAGCGGACTAGCGGTTTACAATGAGCAGTTCTTC CASSRSGLAVYNEQFF
TRBJ2-7 NA NA TRBV19 TGTGCCAGTAGTCTCGGCCCAACCGGTTACGAGCAGTACTTC CASSLGPTGYEQYF
TRBJ2-1 TRBD2 NA TRBV6-5 TGTGCCAGCAACGCCCGGGGGGGCTCCCCCGATGAGCAGTTCTTC CASNARGGSPDEQFF
TRBJ1-1 TRBD1 NA TRBV18 TGTGCCAGCTCTATCTCACAGGGGGCACCTACTGAAGCTTTCTTT CASSISQGAPTEAFF
TRBJ1-1 NA few TRBV5-4 TGTGCCAGCAGCTTGGATGCTAACACTGAAGCTTTCTTT CASSLDANTEAFF
TRBJ2-1 TRBD1 NA TRBV29-1 TGCAGCGTTGGGGGGGGACAGGGACGGTATGAGCAGTTCTTC CSVGGGQGRYEQFF
TRBJ1-2 NA many TRBV21-1 TGTGCCAGCAGCAAATCGGGGAGGGGAGGTGACTATGGCTACACCTTC CASSKSGRGGDYGYTF
TRBJ1-1 NA NA TRBV6-2/TRBV6-3 TGTGCCAGCAGTTACGCGCGCACTGAAGCTTTCTTT CASSYARTEAFF
TRBJ1-2 TRBD1 NA TRBV7-2 TGTGCCAGCGGTTCACTAGGACAGGCAAGCGGCTACACCTTC CASGSLGQASGYTF
TRBJ2-5 TRBD2 NA TRBV5-1 TGCGCCAGCAGCTTGGTACTAGCGGGGGGGTACCAAGAGACCCAGTACTTC CASSLVLAGGYQETQYF
TRBJ1-1 NA NA TRBV7-9 TGTGCCAGCACCGTTACACATGAAGCTTTCTTT CASTVTHEAFF
TRBJ2-2 NA NA TRBV27 TGTGCCAGCAGTGCGATGTTAGCGAGCGGGAACACCGGGGAGCTGTTTTTT CASSAMLASGNTGELFF
TRBJ2-1 NA NA TRBV18 TGTGCCAGCTCACCACCGACCGACCAGAATGAGCAGTTCTTC CASSPPTDQNEQFF
TRBJ1-2 NA NA TRBV27 TGTGCCAGCAGGGGGTGGGGGGAGTTCTATGGCTACACCTTC CASRGWGEFYGYTF
TRBJ1-2 NA NA TRBV9 TGTGCCAGCAGCTCGGATCTAGGCTACACCTTC CASSSDLGYTF
TRBJ1-3 NA few TRBV7-6 TGTGCCAGCAGCTCAATACCGGGACGGAGCTCTGGAAACACCATATATTTT CASSSIPGRSSGNTIYF
TRBJ2-7 NA once TRBV20-1 TGCAGTGCTAGAGATCTGTACGAGCAGTACTTC CSARDLYEQYF
TRBJ2-2 NA NA TRBV30 TGTGCCTGGAGTGTAGAGGGGTTGGTGAACACCGGGGAGCTGTTTTTT CAWSVEGLVNTGELFF
TRBJ2-1 NA NA TRBV11-3 TGTGCCAGCAGCCCCCGCACCTACAATGAGCAGTTCTTC CASSPRTYNEQFF
TRBJ2-1 NA once TRBV5-4 TGTGCCAGCAGCTTTGGGTCGAACCTCTACAATGAGCAGTTCTTC CASSFGSNLYNEQFF
TRBJ2-2 TRBD1 NA TRBV7-9 TGTGCCAGCAGCTTAGCGCAGGGGGCCACCGGGGAGCTGTTTTTT CASSLAQGATGELFF
TRBJ2-1 NA NA TRBV7-3 TGTGCCAGCAGCTCGCATCTAGCGAGAGAGCAGTTCTTC CASSSHLAREQFF
TRBJ2-5 TRBD2 once TRBV30 TGTGCCTGGACCTTAGCGGGGGCCGGGGAGACCCAGTACTTC CAWTLAGAGETQYF
TRBJ2-1 NA NA TRBV27 TGTGCCAGCAGTGCCTTTAGCAGGCTCAATGAGCAGTTCTTC CASSAFSRLNEQFF
TRBJ2-3 NA many TRBV4-2 TGTGCCAGCAGCCCGGGACTGACTGACACAGATACGCAGTATTTT CASSPGLTDTDTQYF